What follows are 5 T cell receptor beta chains derived from one specimen sequenced in a study of blood T cell repertoires in COVID-19. This table comes from immunoSEQ multiplex PCR, and its TCRdb copy is limited to in-frame clones, with some not included. The sample consists of around 100,000 clones, around 83% of them appearing once. The material sequenced was peripheral blood. Receptors originate from a woman at least 80 years old with active or convalescent COVID-19.

This sequence joins TRBV6-5 and TRBJ1-5, with D tentatively TRBD1 (6 bases). The CDR3 is 14 residues long. CDR1 is MNHEY and CDR2 is SVGAGI in the germline V gene. Between the trimmed V and J ends, which lost 6 bases and 1 base, there was a span of 10 bases. Written as DNA, the CDR3 is TGTGCCAGCAGAGGGGGGGTGAGCAATCAGCCCCAGCATTTT. The encoded protein is CASRGGVSNQPQHF.

This clone was counted once. V and J are TRBV7-9 and TRBJ1-3; 8 bases match TRBD1. Germline CDR1 and CDR2: SEHNR and FQNEAQ (reference sequence). Germline trimming cut 5 bases from V and 9 bases from J; bases unmatched to any gene: 9. The CDR3 runs 14 residues. CDR3 amino acids: CASSPGTGSGTIYF. The CDR3 coding sequence is TGTGCCAGCAGCCCCGGGACAGGTTCGGGCACCATATATTTT. Using reference TRBV7-9 and TRBJ1-3 for the parts outside the CDR3, the full variable domain is DTGVSQNPRHKITKRGQNVTFRCDPISEHNRLYWYRQTLGQGPEFLTYFQNEAQLEKSRLLSDRFSAERPKGSFSTLEIQRTEQGDSAMYLCASSPGTGSGTIYFGEGSWLTVV.

The chain employs TRBV28 and TRBJ1-1; D is perhaps TRBD1 (6 bases). V lost 2 bases, J lost 6 bases, and 10 bases lay in between. The CDR3 is 13 residues long. Germline V gene data show CDR1 as MDHEN and CDR2 as SYDVKM. DNA for the CDR3: TGTGCCAGCAGTTTACAGGGGATCCCTGAAGCTTTCTTT. Amino acids: CASSLQGIPEAFF.

This clone was counted a single time. The genes are TRBV9 and TRBJ1-1, with a possible D match to TRBD1 (5 bases). This CDR3 region has 16 residues. Germline V gene sequence: CDR1 SGDLS, CDR2 YYNGEE. V was shortened by 3 bases and J by 4 bases, with 19 bases between the two germline ends. DNA of the CDR3: TGTGCCAGCAGCGCAAACTCGGGACTCCGGACCACTGAAGCTTTCTTT. Translation: CASSANSGLRTTEAFF.

This chain links TRBV5-4 with TRBJ1-1; 8 positions agree with TRBD1. The germline CDR1 and CDR2 sequences are SGHNT and YYREEE (reference sequence). The ends lost 0 bases at V and 4 bases at J; junction bases unmatched: 2. The CDR3 covers 14 residues. CDR3 nucleotides: TGTGCCAGCAGCTTGGACAGGGGGAGCACTGAAGCTTTCTTT. Translation gives CASSLDRGSTEAFF.